The clone carrying this T cell receptor (beta chain) was counted at least ten times. The antigen is undetermined. The data were taken from a study of T cells in Graves' hyperthyroidism and ophthalmopathy. General study findings and limits: Ophthalmopathy was distinguished from stable hyperthyroidism by 13 V-J signatures. The model identified upcoming ophthalmopathy a median approximately seven months ahead of onset. Most clonotypes expanded in thyroid above 0.001 were likewise present in blood.

Amplification of TCR beta CDR3 regions used RNA as the template. A set of HTBI primers served as the primers for a first-round RT-PCR of the TCR CDR3. Each CDR3 protein gets one entry after TCRdb re-called the multiplex PCR reads with MiXCR. The sample lists 620,000 or so distinct CDR3 sequences, 13% to 15% occurring once. Germline lookup yields CDR1 MNHEY and CDR2 SMNVEV (reference sequence). The V gene end was trimmed by 4 bases and the J gene end by 2 bases; junction bases not matched to a gene: 12. The CDR3 consists of 18 residues. The rearrangement links TRBV27 to TRBJ2-3; 10 positions agree with TRBD2. The sample taken for sequencing was blood. The origin of this receptor is a woman aged 50 to 65 with Graves' ophthalmopathy. For the CDR3, the DNA is TGTGCCAGCAGTTCAGCTATCGGACTAGCGGCCTCCACAGATACGCAGTATTTT. Residues: CASSSAIGLAASTDTQYF.